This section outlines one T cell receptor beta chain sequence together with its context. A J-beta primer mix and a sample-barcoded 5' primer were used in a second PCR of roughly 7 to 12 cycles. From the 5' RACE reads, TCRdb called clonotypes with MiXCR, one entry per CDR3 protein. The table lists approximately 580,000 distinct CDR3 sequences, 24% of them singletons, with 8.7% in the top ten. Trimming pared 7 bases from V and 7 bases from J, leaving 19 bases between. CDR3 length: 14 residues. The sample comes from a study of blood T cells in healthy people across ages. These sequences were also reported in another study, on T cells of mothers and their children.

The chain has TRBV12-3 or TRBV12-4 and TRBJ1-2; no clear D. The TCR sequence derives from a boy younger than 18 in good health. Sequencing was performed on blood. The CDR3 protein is CASTPSQASGGYTF. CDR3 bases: TGTGCCAGCACCCCTTCGCAGGCCTCAGGTGGCTACACCTTC.